This T cell receptor (beta chain) was identified during a study of T-cell memory formation after mild COVID-19. Study outcomes and limitations: CM and EM subsets held most contracting CD4+ clones; EMRA held CD8+ ones.

CDR1 SGHTA and CDR2 FQGTGA come from the germline V gene. V dropped 3 bases and J dropped 5 bases, with 10 bases sitting between them. The CDR3 runs to 13 residues. This clonotype was observed a handful of times. What it recognizes is unknown. TCRdb re-derived calls from the 5' RACE reads in MiXCR, one entry per CDR3 protein. The data hold approximately 200,000 distinct CDR3 sequences, with about a sixth observed a single time. J is TRBJ2-5 and V is TRBV7-3, with a weak D call TRBD2 (5 bases). This sequence originates from an adult woman who had mild COVID-19 (a few samples of this study predate the infection). Cell type and time point are not known. The sample comprised PBMCs or a T cell subset sorted from them (not recorded which). The CDR3 nucleotides read TGTGCCAGCAGCTTGTATCGAGGGGAGACCCAGTACTTC. It encodes CASSLYRGETQYF.